Each of the 27 T cell receptor beta chains below was sequenced from the same sample in a study of blood T cell repertoires in COVID-19. Method: immunoSEQ multiplex PCR; TCRdb's copy keeps in-frame clones and lacks some. The table includes more than 200,000 clones, roughly three quarters detected once. Sequencing was carried out using peripheral blood. The source is a woman aged 40 to 50 with active or convalescent COVID-19.

This chain links TRBV15 with TRBJ1-4; D gene uncertain. The germline V and J ends were trimmed by 1 base and 3 bases, with 9 bases remaining between them. The germline V gene has CDR1 LNHNV and CDR2 YYDKDF (reference sequence). This CDR3 has 15 amino acids. As DNA, the CDR3 is TGTGCCACCAGCAGAGTTGCAGCGGCTAATGAAAAACTGTTTTTT. Encoded protein: CATSRVAAANEKLFF.

This chain links TRBV7-3 with TRBJ2-1; 11 nucleotides match TRBD2. The J segment lost 4 bases and the V segment lost 0 bases, leaving 5 bases of the junction unmatched. Per the germline V gene, CDR1 is SGHTA and CDR2 is FQGTGA. The CDR3 runs to 17 residues. The DNA of the CDR3 is TGTGCCAGCAGCTTAACTAGCGGGGGGGCAGTGTACAATGAGCAGTTCTTC. This sequence encodes CASSLTSGGAVYNEQFF. The full variable domain, rest sourced from reference TRBV7-3 and TRBJ2-1, is GAGVSQTPSNKVTEKGKYVELRCDPISGHTALYWYRQSLGQGPEFLIYFQGTGAADDSGLPNDRFFAVRPEGSVSTLKIQRTERGDSAVYLCASSLTSGGAVYNEQFFGPGTRLTVL.

The V call is TRBV18, the J call TRBJ1-2, with 7 bases aligning to TRBD1. Germline CDR1 is KGHSH and CDR2 is LQKENI. There are 14 residues in the CDR3. V was clipped by 6 bases and J by 5 bases; unmatched bases: 9. Here the CDR3 reads CASSPPQGVYGYTF. The DNA for the CDR3 is TGTGCCAGCTCTCCCCCGCAGGGGGTATATGGCTACACCTTC.

This clone showed up just a few times. This chain uses TRBV19 with TRBJ2-3; 7 nucleotides agree with TRBD2. The CDR3 is made up of 15 amino acids. V was pared by 4 bases and J by 3 bases, with 7 bases of the junction left unmatched. Germline-derived CDR1 and CDR2 are LNHDA and SQIVND (reference sequence). In DNA form, the CDR3 reads TGTGCCAGTAGTACACGACTAGCACGTACAGATACGCAGTATTTT. It translates to CASSTRLARTDTQYF.

CDR3 bases: TGTGCCAGCAGCACGAGGGTGGCTAATGAAAAACTGTTTTTT. Its translation: CASSTRVANEKLFF. The rearrangement joins TRBV5-6 to TRBJ1-4; no definite D call. The CDR3 contains 14 residues. V dropped 4 bases and J dropped 3 bases, with 10 bases sitting between them. Germline loops: CDR1 SGHDT, CDR2 YYEEEE. Drawing the rest from reference TRBV5-6 and TRBJ1-4, the complete variable domain is DAGVTQSPTHLIKTRGQQVTLRCSPKSGHDTVSWYQQALGQGPQFIFQYYEEEERQRGNFPDRFSGHQFPNYSSELNVNALLLGDSALYLCASSTRVANEKLFFGSGTQLSVL.

The V gene is TRBV9, the J gene TRBJ2-3, with D perhaps TRBD2 (6 bases). The CDR3 consists of 15 residues. Trimming removed 0 bases at V and 1 base at J, with 9 bases between. Germline CDR1 SGDLS, CDR2 YYNGEE. The CDR3 DNA sequence: TGTGCCAGCAGCGTAGAAGGCGGGGGCACAGATACGCAGTATTTT. This translates into CASSVEGGGTDTQYF.

The genes are TRBV14 and TRBJ2-7, with a weak D call TRBD1 (5 bases). Trimming stripped 0 bases from V and 5 bases from J, with 14 bases between. CDR3 length equals 15 residues. The germline V gene encodes CDR1 SGHDN and CDR2 FVKESK. DNA for the CDR3: TGTGCCAGCAGCCAAGACGCAGGGAAAGTCGACGAGCAGTACTTC. Its translation is CASSQDAGKVDEQYF.

The chain is built from TRBV2 and TRBJ2-3; perhaps TRBD2 as D (6 bases). Deletions cut 5 bases from V and 0 bases from J, with 18 bases between. The CDR3 spans 17 residues. Germline values: CDR1 SNHLY, CDR2 FYNNEI. The CDR3 region has the DNA TGTGCCAGCAGTAAAAACGGACTATCCCCTAGCACAGATACGCAGTATTTT. The encoded protein is CASSKNGLSPSTDTQYF.

This chain connects TRBV28 to TRBJ1-2; D call uncertain. This CDR3 comprises 14 residues. CDR1 is MDHEN, CDR2 SYDVKM, per germline. V was trimmed by 6 bases and J by 3 bases, leaving 14 bases between them. This chain's CDR3 is CASRDMTRHYGYTF. The CDR3 DNA follows: TGTGCCAGCAGGGATATGACACGACACTATGGCTACACCTTC.

This chain joins TRBV30 and TRBJ1-2; 9 bases are shared with TRBD1. Germline V CDR1 and CDR2: GTSNPN, SVGIG (reference sequence). V trimming: 7 bases; J trimming: 5 bases; junction bases outside the gene matches: 8. The CDR3 runs 13 residues. The CDR3 sequence: CASWDRVRYGYTF. The CDR3 nucleotides are TGTGCCTCTTGGGACAGGGTTCGTTATGGCTACACCTTC.

The V call is TRBV6-5, the J call TRBJ1-2; TRBD1 aligns across 7 bases. After removal of 2 bases from V and 4 bases from J, the junction contained 7 bases not matched to a gene. Germline-derived CDR1 and CDR2 are MNHEY and SVGAGI. The CDR3 runs to 15 residues. The CDR3 DNA is TGTGCCAGCAGTTACCTCACAGGGGAAGTCTATGGCTACACCTTC. Translated: CASSYLTGEVYGYTF.

The gene calls are TRBV2 and TRBJ2-1; 10 bases agree with TRBD2. CDR3 size: 15 residues. The junction had 4 bases not matched to a gene; V was cut back by 6 bases and J by 2 bases. CDR1 and CDR2 (germline): SNHLY, FYNNEI. The CDR3 DNA reads as TGTGCCAGCAGGGGAAGCGGGGGGGCCTACAATGAGCAGTTCTTC. This gives the protein CASRGSGGAYNEQFF.

The rearrangement uses TRBV5-6 and TRBJ2-7; 7 positions match TRBD1. The CDR3 has 14 residues. With 0 bases clipped from V and 3 bases from J, the junction kept 3 bases outside the gene matches. Germline V CDR1 and CDR2: SGHDT, YYEEEE. The chain's CDR3 is CASSLGDSLYEQYF. In nucleotides, the CDR3 is TGTGCCAGCAGCTTGGGGGACAGCCTCTACGAGCAGTACTTC.

The chain links TRBV5-4 to TRBJ1-2; tentatively, D is TRBD1 (6 bases). CDR1 and CDR2 from the germline V gene are SGHNT and YYREEE (reference sequence). V lost 3 bases and J 1 base, leaving 13 bases between the germline ends. The CDR3 contains 15 residues. The CDR3 DNA follows: TGTGCCAGCAGCTCACAGGGCAGGCTTAACTATGGCTACACCTTC. It encodes CASSSQGRLNYGYTF. The full variable domain, its missing parts supplied by reference TRBV5-4 and TRBJ1-2, is ETGVTQSPTHLIKTRGQQVTLRCSSQSGHNTVSWYQQALGQGPQFIFQYYREEENGRGNFPPRFSGLQFPNYSSELNVNALELDDSALYLCASSSQGRLNYGYTFGSGTRLTVV.

The rearrangement links TRBV28 to TRBJ2-7, with D unclear. CDR3 length equals 13 residues. V was pared by 3 bases and J by 2 bases, with 8 bases between. Germline CDR1 is MDHEN and CDR2 is SYDVKM. CDR3 DNA: TGTGCCAGCAGTTTGAGCCAACCCTACGAGCAGTACTTC. Protein: CASSLSQPYEQYF.

The V call is TRBV29-1, the J call TRBJ2-3, with TRBD1 matching over 9 bases. CDR1 is SQVTM, CDR2 ANQGSEA, per germline. The CDR3 is made up of 14 amino acids. Trimming cost V 6 bases and J 3 bases; bases outside gene matches: 7. The CDR3 nucleotides read TGCAGCGTCGGCGGACAGGGGAAGACAGATACGCAGTATTTT. The encoded protein is CSVGGQGKTDTQYF.

Regarding this clone: Germline and junction disagree at one end, which may indicate a read error. This chain connects TRBV14 to TRBJ2-1; 8 bases align to TRBD2. The CDR3 has 12 amino acids. The germline V gene has CDR1 SGHDN and CDR2 FVKESK. CDR3 coding DNA: TGTGCCAGCAGCCAAGAGTTTAGCGGGGAGGTCTTC. Translated, it gives CASSQEFSGEVF. The complete variable domain, with remaining parts taken from reference TRBV14 and TRBJ2-1, reads EAGVTQFPSHSVIEKGQTVTLRCDPISGHDNLYWYRRVMGKEIKFLLHFVKESKQDESGMPNNRFLAERTGGTYSTLKVQPAELEDSGVYFCASSQEFSGEVFGPGTRLTVL.

The rearrangement uses TRBV3-1 (or the pseudogene TRBV3-2) and TRBJ2-2; 10 nucleotides agree with TRBD2. The CDR3 is 17 residues long. Germline CDR1 LGHDT, CDR2 YNNKEL (reference sequence). V trimming: 8 bases; J trimming: 3 bases; junction bases outside the gene matches: 12. The CDR3 coding sequence is TGTGCCAGCCGCAGGGGCCCTAGCGGGGGTGACACCGGGGAGCTGTTTTTT. It translates to CASRRGPSGGDTGELFF.

This clone was observed a single time. The J gene is TRBJ1-1, the V gene TRBV18; D gene uncertain. V shed 7 bases and J shed 0 bases, with 12 bases lying between them. The CDR3 is 14 residues long. Germline values: CDR1 KGHSH, CDR2 LQKENI. CDR3 sequence reads: CASLPALMNTEAFF. The CDR3 coding sequence is TGTGCCAGCTTACCGGCCCTCATGAACACTGAAGCTTTCTTT.

This clone appeared a few times. The V and J genes are TRBV27 and TRBJ2-1; TRBD2 is a possible D gene (5 bases). Germline V gives CDR1 MNHEY, CDR2 SMNVEV (reference sequence). The CDR3 runs 15 residues. The V and J ends lost 3 bases and 3 bases respectively, with 12 bases between them. In nucleotides, the CDR3 is TGTGCCAGCAGTTTGCCGGGATTCGGCTACAATGAGCAGTTCTTC. This encodes CASSLPGFGYNEQFF.

The rearrangement joins TRBV7-9 to TRBJ1-2; weak D call: TRBD1 (6 bases). This CDR3 has 16 amino acids. The germline V and J ends were trimmed by 1 base and 4 bases, with 16 bases remaining between them. Germline V gene lookup returns CDR1 SEHNR and CDR2 FQNEAQ (reference sequence). DNA of the CDR3: TGTGCCAGCAGCTTAGGGGGAGGGGGACACATCTATGGCTACACCTTC. This codes for CASSLGGGGHIYGYTF. Using reference TRBV7-9 and TRBJ1-2 for the parts outside the CDR3, the full variable domain is DTGVSQNPRHKITKRGQNVTFRCDPISEHNRLYWYRQTLGQGPEFLTYFQNEAQLEKSRLLSDRFSAERPKGSFSTLEIQRTEQGDSAMYLCASSLGGGGHIYGYTFGSGTRLTVV.

The chain carries TRBV24-1 and TRBJ2-5, with D maybe TRBD2 (6 bases). V lost 0 bases to trimming and J lost 6 bases, with 13 bases between them. The CDR3 consists of 15 residues. Germline V gene lookup returns CDR1 KGHDR and CDR2 SFDVKD. CDR3 loop: CATSDLWQGGKTQYF. The CDR3 bases are TGTGCCACCAGTGATTTGTGGCAGGGAGGAAAGACCCAGTACTTC.

The chain combines TRBV3-1 (or the pseudogene TRBV3-2) with TRBJ1-1; D is perhaps TRBD1 (6 bases). CDR1 LGHDT and CDR2 YNNKEL come from the germline V gene (reference sequence). V was pared by 0 bases and J by 8 bases, with 16 bases between. There are 15 residues in the CDR3. The CDR3 DNA sequence: TGTGCCAGCAGCCAAGATCTTGGAGGGGGGGAAGAAGCTTTCTTT. Its translation: CASSQDLGGGEEAFF.

This clone has just one count. The gene calls are TRBV30 and TRBJ2-7; tentative D call: TRBD2 (6 bases). Trimming removed 1 base from V and 6 bases from J, with 13 bases in between. From germline, CDR1 is GTSNPN and CDR2 SVGIG (reference sequence). The length of the CDR3 is 13 residues. CDR3 in DNA: TGTGCCTGGAGTGGTCCGGTCGGGGGCGAGCAGTACTTC. It is translated as CAWSGPVGGEQYF.

The chain joins TRBV6-5 to TRBJ2-5; tentative D call: TRBD2 (7 bases). The V gene lost 7 bases and the J gene lost 7 bases, with 16 bases spanning the gap. The CDR3 spans 13 residues. In germline, CDR1 is MNHEY, CDR2 SVGAGI. CDR3: CASKGGPERTQYF. In DNA, the CDR3 is TGTGCCAGCAAGGGGGGGCCAGAGCGGACCCAGTACTTC.

For the CDR3, the DNA is TGTGCCAGCACCCGACTAGGGGGGGGCGGGGAGCTGTTTTTT. Its translation is CASTRLGGGGELFF. The V call is TRBV2, the J call TRBJ2-2, with a possible D match to TRBD2 (7 bases). Per the germline V gene, CDR1 is SNHLY and CDR2 is FYNNEI. Trimming pared 7 bases from V and 7 bases from J, leaving 16 bases between. The CDR3 runs to 14 residues.

The chain uses TRBV30 and TRBJ2-3; D is possibly TRBD2 (6 bases). The CDR3 loop spans 15 amino acids. Germline V lookup: CDR1 GTSNPN, CDR2 SVGIG (reference sequence). V was shortened by 5 bases and J by 0 bases, with 15 bases between the two germline ends. CDR3 sequence (DNA): TGTGCCTGGGAGGCCGGGACTTCTAGCACAGATACGCAGTATTTT. Translation gives CAWEAGTSSTDTQYF.